This T cell receptor (beta chain) was retrieved from a study of Ad26.COV2.S vaccination and SARS-CoV-2 variants. Measured with immunoSEQ multiplex PCR; TCRdb has only the in-frame clones, and not every one. Counted here are about 350,000 clones, roughly 84% occurring once; the ten biggest clones make up about 3.4%. Treatment reported: 15 to 20 received Ad26.COV2.S at low or high dose, single or two shots; about five received placebo; per-sample allocation not given. It was on day 63 after the first vaccine or placebo injection that samples were taken. A Boston donor was an adult aged 18-55 years. The germline V gene has CDR1 LGHDT and CDR2 YNNKEL (reference sequence). V shed 2 bases, J shed 4 bases, and the junction held 6 bases outside the gene matches. The CDR3 is 17 amino acids.

The V and J genes are TRBV3-1 (or the pseudogene TRBV3-2) and TRBJ2-2; 11 bases align to TRBD1. This clonotype originated in a person aged 18-65 years who received the Ad26.COV2.S COVID-19 vaccine or a placebo. Sequencing used peripheral blood, obtained in a trial of Ad26.COV2.S vaccine versus placebo. The chain's CDR3 is CASSQPRTGGFTGELFF. In DNA form, the CDR3 reads TGTGCCAGCAGCCAACCCCGGACAGGGGGCTTCACCGGGGAGCTGTTTTTT.